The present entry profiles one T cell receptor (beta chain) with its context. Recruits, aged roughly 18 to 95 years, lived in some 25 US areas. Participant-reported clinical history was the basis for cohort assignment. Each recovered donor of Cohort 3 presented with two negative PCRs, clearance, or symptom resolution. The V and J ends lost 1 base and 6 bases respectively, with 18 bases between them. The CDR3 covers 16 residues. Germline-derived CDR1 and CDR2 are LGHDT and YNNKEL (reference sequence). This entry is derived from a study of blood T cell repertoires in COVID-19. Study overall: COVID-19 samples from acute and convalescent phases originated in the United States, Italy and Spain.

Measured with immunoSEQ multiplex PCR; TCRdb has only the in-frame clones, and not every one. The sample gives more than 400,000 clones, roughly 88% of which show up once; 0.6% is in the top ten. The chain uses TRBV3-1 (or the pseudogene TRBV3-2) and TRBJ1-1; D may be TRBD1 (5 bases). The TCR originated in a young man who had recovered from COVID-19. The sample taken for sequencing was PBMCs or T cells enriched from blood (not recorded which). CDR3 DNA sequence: TGTGCCAGCAGCCAAGTGAAGTCCCAGGGAAACGCTGAAGCTTTCTTT. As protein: CASSQVKSQGNAEAFF.